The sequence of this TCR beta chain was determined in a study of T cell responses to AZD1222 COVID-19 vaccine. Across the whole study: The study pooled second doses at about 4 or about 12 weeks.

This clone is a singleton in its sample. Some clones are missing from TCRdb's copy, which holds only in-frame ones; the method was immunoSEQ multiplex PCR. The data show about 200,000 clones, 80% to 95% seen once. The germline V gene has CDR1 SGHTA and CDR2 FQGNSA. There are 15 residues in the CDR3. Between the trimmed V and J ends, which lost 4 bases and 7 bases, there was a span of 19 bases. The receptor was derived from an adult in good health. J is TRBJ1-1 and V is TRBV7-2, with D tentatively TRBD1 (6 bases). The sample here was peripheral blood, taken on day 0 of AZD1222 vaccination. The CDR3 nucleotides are TGTGCCAGCAGCTCCAGAGGGGGTGTAACACTTGAAGCTTTCTTT. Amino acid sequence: CASSSRGGVTLEAFF.